This TCR beta chain was recovered during a study of glioma-infiltrating T cells. CDR3 length equals 13 residues. Trimming pared 5 bases from V and 5 bases from J, leaving 10 bases between. Germline values: CDR1 MNHEY, CDR2 SVGAGI. Amplification of TCR alpha and beta CDR3 regions from RNA used iRepertoire nested multiplex PCR. TCRdb reanalysed the multiplex PCR reads using MiXCR and keeps one entry per CDR3 protein. This sample carries about 400,000 distinct CDR3 sequences, 41% of them seen once, and the ten largest clones take approximately 12%. This receptor was taken from a human donor with low-grade glioma or glioblastoma, undergoing nonglioma brain surgery, or in good health (not recorded which). Input material: glioma tissue, nonneoplastic brain tissue, or PBMCs (not recorded which). The V call is TRBV6-5, the J call TRBJ2-1; D gene ambiguous. In DNA, the CDR3 is TGTGCCAGCAGTCGCAAGGAACACAATGAGCAGTTCTTC. It translates to CASSRKEHNEQFF.